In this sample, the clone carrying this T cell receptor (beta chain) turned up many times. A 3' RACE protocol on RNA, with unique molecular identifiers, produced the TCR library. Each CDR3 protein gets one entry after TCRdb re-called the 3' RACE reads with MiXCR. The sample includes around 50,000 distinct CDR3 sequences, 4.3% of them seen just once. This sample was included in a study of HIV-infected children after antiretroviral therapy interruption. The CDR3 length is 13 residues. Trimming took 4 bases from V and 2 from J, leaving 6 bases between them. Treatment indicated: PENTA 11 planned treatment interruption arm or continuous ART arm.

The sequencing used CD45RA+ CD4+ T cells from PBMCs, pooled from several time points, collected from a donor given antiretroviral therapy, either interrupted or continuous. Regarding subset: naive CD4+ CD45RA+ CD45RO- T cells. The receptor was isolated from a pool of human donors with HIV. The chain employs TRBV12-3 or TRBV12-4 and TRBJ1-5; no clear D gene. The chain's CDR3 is CASSSAGNQPQHF. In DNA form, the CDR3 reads TGTGCCAGCAGTTCAGCAGGCAATCAGCCCCAGCATTTT.